Given below is one TCR beta chain in context. TCRdb re-called the 5' RACE reads and shows each CDR3 protein once, DNA omitted. The sample table includes around 260,000 distinct CDR3 sequences. The data stem from a study of T cells expressing NK-cell markers. CDR3 length equals 13 residues. The chain combines TRBV12-3 or TRBV12-4 with TRBJ1-6. The source is a woman aged 18-70 years in good health. The sequenced sample consisted of blood T cells: a sorted CD56 or NKG2C T cell subset, CD4+ or CD8+ T cells, or bulk PBMC T cells (not recorded which). The CDR3 loop reads CASSFRGNSPLHF.